This T cell receptor (beta chain) emerged from a study of T cell responses to AZD1222 COVID-19 vaccine. Study results and limitations: Donors were mostly white British, more females; clonal diversity possibly underestimated. Epitopes outside B.1.351 and B.1.1.7 mutated regions reportedly drew nearly half of spike TCRs. No repertoire was sampled before or during the peak T cell response, only after it.

This CDR3 is 12 amino acids long. Germline V lookup: CDR1 SEHNR, CDR2 FQNEAQ (reference sequence). Trimming removed 4 bases at V and 8 bases at J, with 11 bases between. The table came from immunoSEQ multiplex PCR; TCRdb's copy has only in-frame clones and leaves some out. The repertoire consists of some 180,000 clones, with roughly nine tenths occurring once and the leading ten covering around 0.99%. Comment on this clone: Antigen unknown.

Some second doses came at about 4 weeks and others at about 12 weeks; these were pooled. The rearrangement joins TRBV7-9 to TRBJ1-1; maybe TRBD1 (5 bases). The TCR comes from an adult who received the AZD1222 COVID-19 vaccine. Sequenced material: peripheral blood, taken 28 days after the second AZD1222 dose. CDR3 region: CASSSGGFEAFF. DNA for the CDR3: TGTGCCAGCAGCTCTGGGGGTTTCGAAGCTTTCTTT.